This T cell receptor beta chain was captured in a study of blood T cell repertoires in COVID-19. Study-wide background: COVID-19 samples, acute and convalescent, were from the United States, Italy and Spain. T cells, B-cell-depleted T cells, or PBMCs provided the cDNA or gDNA that served as material.

This CDR3 has 12 residues. The V end lost 5 bases, the J end lost 4 bases, and 8 bases lay between the germline ends. CDR1 GTSNPN and CDR2 SVGIG come from the germline V gene (reference sequence). Repertoires were generated with immunoSEQ multiplex PCR, while TCRdb's copy carries only in-frame clones and drops some. The sample holds hundreds of thousands of clones, roughly 87% seen once. Participants spanned ages about 18 to 100 years and resided in about 24 US areas. Assignments of participants to cohorts depended upon their own reported clinical history. V gene TRBV30 combines with J gene TRBJ2-2; maybe TRBD1 (6 bases). This TCR derives from a woman between 35 and 50 years old with acute COVID-19. Sequencing used PBMCs or T cells enriched from blood (not recorded which). The DNA for the CDR3 is TGTGCCTGGGGACAGTCCACCGGGGAGCTGTTTTTT. Amino acids: CAWGQSTGELFF.